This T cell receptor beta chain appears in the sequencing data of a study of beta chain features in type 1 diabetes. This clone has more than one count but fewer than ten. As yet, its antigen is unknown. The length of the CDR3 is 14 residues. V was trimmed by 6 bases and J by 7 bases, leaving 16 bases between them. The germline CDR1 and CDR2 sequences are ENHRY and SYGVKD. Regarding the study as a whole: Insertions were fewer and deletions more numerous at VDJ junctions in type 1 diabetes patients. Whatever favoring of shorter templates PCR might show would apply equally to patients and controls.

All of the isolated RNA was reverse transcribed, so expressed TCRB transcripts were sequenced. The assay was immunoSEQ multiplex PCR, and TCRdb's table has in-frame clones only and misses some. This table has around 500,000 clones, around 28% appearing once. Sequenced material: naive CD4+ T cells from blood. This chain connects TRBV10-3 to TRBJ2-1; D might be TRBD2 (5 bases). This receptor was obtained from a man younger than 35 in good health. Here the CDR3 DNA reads TGTGCCATCAGCCCCGAGGTGTCGGGGAATGAGCAGTTCTTC. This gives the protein CAISPEVSGNEQFF.